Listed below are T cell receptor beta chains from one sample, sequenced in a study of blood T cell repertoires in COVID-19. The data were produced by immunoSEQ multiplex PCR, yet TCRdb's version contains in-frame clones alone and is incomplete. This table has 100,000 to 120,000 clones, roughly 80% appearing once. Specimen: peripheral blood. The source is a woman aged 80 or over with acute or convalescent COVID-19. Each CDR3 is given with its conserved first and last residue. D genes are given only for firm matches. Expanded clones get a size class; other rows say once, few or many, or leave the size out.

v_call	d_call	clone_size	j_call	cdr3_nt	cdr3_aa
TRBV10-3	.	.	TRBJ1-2	TGTGCCATCAGTGATAGCATTACCCGCTATGGCTACACCTTC	CAISDSITRYGYTF
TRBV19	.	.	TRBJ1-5	TGTGCCAGTAGTAAGCTCCTGTTGGTTCAGCCCCAGCATTTT	CASSKLLLVQPQHF
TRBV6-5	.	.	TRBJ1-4	TGTGCCAGCAGCTCCGAGTGGGCGTGGAATGAAAAACTGTTTTTT	CASSSEWAWNEKLFF
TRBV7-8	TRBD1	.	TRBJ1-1	TGTGCCAGCAGCTCTAGACAGGGGAAAACTGAAGCTTTCTTT	CASSSRQGKTEAFF
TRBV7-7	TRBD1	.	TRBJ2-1	TGTGCCAGCAGCGCCGGGACAGGGATTAACAATGAGCAGTTCTTC	CASSAGTGINNEQFF
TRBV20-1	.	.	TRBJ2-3	TGCAGTGCTAGTCCTAGCGAGCACACAGATACGCAGTATTTT	CSASPSEHTDTQYF
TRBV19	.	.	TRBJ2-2	TGTGCCAGTAACGCCTATAACACCGGGGAGCTGTTTTTT	CASNAYNTGELFF
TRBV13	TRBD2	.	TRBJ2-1	TGTGCCAGCAGCTTGGCTCTAGCGGGACCCAAACTTTACAATGAGCAGTTCTTC	CASSLALAGPKLYNEQFF
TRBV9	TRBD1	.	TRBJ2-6	TGTGCCAGCAGCCCGGGACAGGGGGGATCTGGGGCCAACGTCCTGACTTTC	CASSPGQGGSGANVLTF
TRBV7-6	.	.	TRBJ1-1	TGTGCCAGCAGCTTCGGTGGGGCGCAGAACACTGAAGCTTTCTTT	CASSFGGAQNTEAFF
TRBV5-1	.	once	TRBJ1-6	TGCGCCAGCAGCTTGGTGGGAGGAGGAAATTCACCCCTCCACTTT	CASSLVGGGNSPLHF
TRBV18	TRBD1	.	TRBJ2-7	TGTGCCAGCTCGCAACGACCGGGACAGGTTGACTCCTACGAGCAGTACTTC	CASSQRPGQVDSYEQYF
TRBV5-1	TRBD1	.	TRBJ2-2	TGCGCCAGCAGCCCAGGGACAGGGAACACCGGGGAGCTGTTTTTT	CASSPGTGNTGELFF
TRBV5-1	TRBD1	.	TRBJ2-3	TGCGCCAGCAGCAACCGACAGGGGATGGCAGATACGCAGTATTTT	CASSNRQGMADTQYF
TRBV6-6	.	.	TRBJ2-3	TGTGCCAGCAGTTACGAGGACTACAGCACAGATACGCAGTATTTT	CASSYEDYSTDTQYF
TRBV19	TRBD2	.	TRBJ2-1	TGTGCCAGTAACCGACTAGCGGGAAACAATGAGCAGTTCTTC	CASNRLAGNNEQFF
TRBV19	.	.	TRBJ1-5	TGTGCCAGTAGTATAGAACGGGGGAAGCCCCAGCATTTT	CASSIERGKPQHF
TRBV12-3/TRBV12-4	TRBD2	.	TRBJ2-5	TGTGCCAGCAGTCCCCGAGCGGGGCGAGACCAGTACTTC	CASSPRAGRDQYF
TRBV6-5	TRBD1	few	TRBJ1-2	TGTGCCAGCAGCCCCTGGACAGGGGGGAACTATGGCTACACCTTC	CASSPWTGGNYGYTF
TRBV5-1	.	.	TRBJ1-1	TGCGCCAGCAGCCTGCAGGGAAGAGTAGGCCTGAACACTGAAGCTTTCTTT	CASSLQGRVGLNTEAFF
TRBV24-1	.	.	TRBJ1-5	TGTGCCACCAGTGATCCCGTTAGCAATCAGCCCCAGCATTTT	CATSDPVSNQPQHF
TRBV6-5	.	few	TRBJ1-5	TGTGCCAGCAGCCCCGCGACAGATTATCAGCCCCAGCATTTT	CASSPATDYQPQHF
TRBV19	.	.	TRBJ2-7	TGTGCCAGTAGTATTACTAGCACATACGAGCAGTACTTC	CASSITSTYEQYF
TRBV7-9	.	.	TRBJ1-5	TGTGCCAGCAGCTTGACAGAGAGCAATCAGCCCCAGCATTTT	CASSLTESNQPQHF
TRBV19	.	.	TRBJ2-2	TGTGCCAGTAGTATCACTTCGGGGAACACCGGGGAGCTGTTTTTT	CASSITSGNTGELFF
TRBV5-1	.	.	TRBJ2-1	TGCGCCAGCAGCTTGGGGAGCGCCTACTCCTACAATGAGCAGTTCTTC	CASSLGSAYSYNEQFF
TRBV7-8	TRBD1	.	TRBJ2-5	TGTGCCAGCAGCTTAAGGGACAGCCAAGAGACCCAGTACTTC	CASSLRDSQETQYF
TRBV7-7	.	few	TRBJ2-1	TGTGCCAGCAGCTTGGGACTTGACTCCTACAATGAGCAGTTCTTC	CASSLGLDSYNEQFF
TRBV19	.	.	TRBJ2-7	TGTGCCAGTAGTCTTTCGGGGGCTAGCGGAGTCTACGAGCAGTACTTC	CASSLSGASGVYEQYF
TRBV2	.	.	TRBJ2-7	TGTGCCAGCAGCCGGGACACCGGCGAGACGGGCGAGCAGTACTTC	CASSRDTGETGEQYF
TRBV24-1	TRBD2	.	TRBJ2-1	TGTGCCACCAGACCGAGCGGGAGGTCGGGGATTTACAATGAGCAGTTCTTC	CATRPSGRSGIYNEQFF
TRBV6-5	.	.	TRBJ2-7	TGTGCCAGCAGTTACCGCTACGAGCAGTACTTC	CASSYRYEQYF
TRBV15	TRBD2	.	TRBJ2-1	TGTGCCACCAGCATAAGCGGGAGGTACTACAATGAGCAGTTCTTC	CATSISGRYYNEQFF
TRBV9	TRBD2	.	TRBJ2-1	TGTGCCAGCAGCGTAGTATTGGGAGCGGGGGGTTACAATGAGCAGTTCTTC	CASSVVLGAGGYNEQFF
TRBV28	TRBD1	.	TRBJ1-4	TGTGCCAGCAGTCTGGGGGACAGGCGGGAGGAAAAACTGTTTTTT	CASSLGDRREEKLFF
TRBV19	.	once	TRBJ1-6	TGTGCCGTAAGTGGCGGGGTTAATTCACCCCTCCACTTT	CAVSGGVNSPLHF
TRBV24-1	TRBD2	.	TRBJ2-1	TGTGCCACCAGTGATCTCCGGGGTGGCGGGGGGACCTACAATGAGCAGTTCTTC	CATSDLRGGGGTYNEQFF
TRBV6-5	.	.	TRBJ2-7	TGTGCCAGCAGTCAAAGCGGTTACGAGCAGTACTTC	CASSQSGYEQYF
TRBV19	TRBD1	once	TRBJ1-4	TGTGCCAGCAGCTCCGGGACAGGGTTTGAAAAACTGTTTTTT	CASSSGTGFEKLFF
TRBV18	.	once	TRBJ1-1	TGTGCCAGCTCACCGGACAGCAACACTGAAGCTTTCTTT	CASSPDSNTEAFF
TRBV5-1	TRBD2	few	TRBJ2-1	TGCGCCAGCAGCCCCTTACTAGCGGGAGGGTTTAATGAGCAGTTCTTC	CASSPLLAGGFNEQFF
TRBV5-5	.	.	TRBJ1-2	TGTGCCAGCAGCACAAAATCCGGGACAACAAACTATGGCTACACCTTC	CASSTKSGTTNYGYTF
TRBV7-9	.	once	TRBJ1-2	TGTGCCAGCAGCTTAGACAGCTTGGGCTACACCTTC	CASSLDSLGYTF
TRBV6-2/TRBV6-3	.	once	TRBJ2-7	TGTGCCAGCAGTTACTCGACAGGGCAGGGACGGGGGGAGCAGTACTTC	CASSYSTGQGRGEQYF
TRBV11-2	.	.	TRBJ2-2	TGTGCCAGCAGCTTAGTAGAGGTTACCGGGGAGCTGTTTTTT	CASSLVEVTGELFF
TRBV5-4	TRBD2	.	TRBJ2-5	TGTGCCAGCAGCTTGCTAGCGGGGGAGACCCAGTACTTC	CASSLLAGETQYF
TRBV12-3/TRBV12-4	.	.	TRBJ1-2	TGTGCCAGCAGTTCGGGTTCTTGGAGCTACACCTTC	CASSSGSWSYTF
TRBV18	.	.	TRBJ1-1	TGTGCCAGCTCACCCCTCCCACTAAGGGAGGACACTGAAGCTTTCTTT	CASSPLPLREDTEAFF
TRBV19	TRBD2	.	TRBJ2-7	TGTGCCAGTAGTATCTCGACTAGCGGGCCTCCCTACGAGCAGTACTTC	CASSISTSGPPYEQYF
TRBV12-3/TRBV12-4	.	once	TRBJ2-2	TGTGCCAGCAGTCCCGGACAGCCCGGGGAGCTGTTTTTT	CASSPGQPGELFF
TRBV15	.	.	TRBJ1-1	TGTGCCACCAGCAGGGGGGACACGAAGAACACTGAAGCTTTCTTT	CATSRGDTKNTEAFF
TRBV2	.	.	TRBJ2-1	TGTGCCAGCAGCGATTCTAGCGACCCGCGGCAGTTCTTC	CASSDSSDPRQFF
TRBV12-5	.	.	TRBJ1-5	TGTGCTAGTGGTTCCTTACAGGGCAATCAGCCCCAGCATTTT	CASGSLQGNQPQHF
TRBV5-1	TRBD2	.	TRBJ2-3	TGCGCCAGCAGCCGGACTAGCGGAAGCACAGATACGCAGTATTTT	CASSRTSGSTDTQYF
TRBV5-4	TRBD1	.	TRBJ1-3	TGTGCCAGCAGTAACCCCGGACAGGGGAACACCATATATTTT	CASSNPGQGNTIYF